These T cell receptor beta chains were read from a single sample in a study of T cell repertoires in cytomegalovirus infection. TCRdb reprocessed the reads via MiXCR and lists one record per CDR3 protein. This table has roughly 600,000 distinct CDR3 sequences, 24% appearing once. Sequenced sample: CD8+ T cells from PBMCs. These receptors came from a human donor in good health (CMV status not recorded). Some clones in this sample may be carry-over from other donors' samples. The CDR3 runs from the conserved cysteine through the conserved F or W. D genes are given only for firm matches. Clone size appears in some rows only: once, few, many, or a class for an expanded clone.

CDR3 DNA: TGTGCCAGCAGCAGGGAGGGAGGGGCAGATACGCAGTATTTT; CDR3 protein: CASSREGGADTQYF; D gene: TRBD2; clone size: .; V gene: TRBV2; J gene: TRBJ2-3
CDR3 DNA: TGTGCCAGCAGCTTAGGAGGGCAGGATGGCTACACCTTC; CDR3 protein: CASSLGGQDGYTF; D gene: .; clone size: many; V gene: TRBV7-2; J gene: TRBJ1-2
CDR3 DNA: TGTGCCAGCAGCGAAGGGTCTGAAGCTTTCTTT; CDR3 protein: CASSEGSEAFF; D gene: .; clone size: many; V gene: TRBV7-6; J gene: TRBJ1-1
CDR3 DNA: TGTGCCAGCAGTTTATCAGGGAGATCGGATACGCAGTATTTT; CDR3 protein: CASSLSGRSDTQYF; D gene: .; clone size: .; V gene: TRBV28; J gene: TRBJ2-3
CDR3 DNA: TGTGCCAGCAGGAAGGACCCAGGGACTGAAGCTTTCTTT; CDR3 protein: CASRKDPGTEAFF; D gene: .; clone size: .; V gene: TRBV12-3/TRBV12-4; J gene: TRBJ1-1
CDR3 DNA: TGTGCCAGCACTCAAAGGGCAGGGTACCATGGCTACACCTTC; CDR3 protein: CASTQRAGYHGYTF; D gene: .; clone size: few; V gene: TRBV28; J gene: TRBJ1-2
CDR3 DNA: TGCAGTGCTACATCCAGCGGGGGGGGCACAGATACGCAGTATTTT; CDR3 protein: CSATSSGGGTDTQYF; D gene: TRBD2; clone size: few; V gene: TRBV20-1; J gene: TRBJ2-3
CDR3 DNA: TGTGCCAGCAGCCTACCGGGACAGTCTCACACTCAAGCTTTCTTT; CDR3 protein: CASSLPGQSHTQAFF; D gene: TRBD1; clone size: few; V gene: TRBV6-2/TRBV6-3; J gene: TRBJ1-1
CDR3 DNA: TGTGCCAGCAGCTTAAAGCTAGCGGGGTCGGAGACCCAGTACTTC; CDR3 protein: CASSLKLAGSETQYF; D gene: TRBD2; clone size: many; V gene: TRBV7-2; J gene: TRBJ2-5
CDR3 DNA: TGTGCCAGTAGGCTAGCGGGGAGTATCGATGAGCAGTTCTTC; CDR3 protein: CASRLAGSIDEQFF; D gene: TRBD2; clone size: few; V gene: TRBV19; J gene: TRBJ2-1
CDR3 DNA: TGTGCCAGCACCTTAGCGGGGGGAACCTACAATGAGCAGTTCTTC; CDR3 protein: CASTLAGGTYNEQFF; D gene: TRBD2; clone size: many; V gene: TRBV27; J gene: TRBJ2-1
CDR3 DNA: TGTGCCAGCAGCTTAGTAGGGTTTTCCTACGAGCAGTACTTC; CDR3 protein: CASSLVGFSYEQYF; D gene: .; clone size: many; V gene: TRBV7-8; J gene: TRBJ2-7
CDR3 DNA: TGTGCCAGCAGTTTGACGCCCCGGGTTAAACTGTTTTTT; CDR3 protein: CASSLTPRVKLFF; D gene: .; clone size: few; V gene: TRBV12-3/TRBV12-4; J gene: TRBJ1-4
CDR3 DNA: TGTGCCAGCAGCTTAGAGTTAGCGCTTGCCACAGATACGCAGTATTTT; CDR3 protein: CASSLELALATDTQYF; D gene: .; clone size: many; V gene: TRBV7-9; J gene: TRBJ2-3
CDR3 DNA: TGTGCCAGCAGCTCTAGGGGCGGTAATGAAAAACTGTTTTTT; CDR3 protein: CASSSRGGNEKLFF; D gene: .; clone size: many; V gene: TRBV7-2; J gene: TRBJ1-4
CDR3 DNA: TGTGCCAACAGACCCACTAGCGGGGGGTACAATGAGCAGTTCTTC; CDR3 protein: CANRPTSGGYNEQFF; D gene: TRBD2; clone size: .; V gene: TRBV2; J gene: TRBJ2-1
CDR3 DNA: TGTGCCAGCAGTTACTCCCTTGAAGGGGACCTGTATGGCTACACCTTC; CDR3 protein: CASSYSLEGDLYGYTF; D gene: .; clone size: .; V gene: TRBV6-2/TRBV6-3; J gene: TRBJ1-2
CDR3 DNA: TGCGCCAGCAGCCATCCCGGGGAGGCCAGTGAGCAGTTCTTC; CDR3 protein: CASSHPGEASEQFF; D gene: .; clone size: .; V gene: TRBV4-1; J gene: TRBJ2-1
CDR3 DNA: TGTGCCAGCAGCTTAACCGGGACAGGCGTTAACACCGGGGAGCTGTTTTTT; CDR3 protein: CASSLTGTGVNTGELFF; D gene: TRBD1; clone size: many; V gene: TRBV7-3; J gene: TRBJ2-2
CDR3 DNA: TGTGCCAGCAGTCTGGGACAGGGTGCTTATCGCAATCAGCCCCAGCATTTT; CDR3 protein: CASSLGQGAYRNQPQHF; D gene: TRBD1; clone size: few; V gene: TRBV2; J gene: TRBJ1-5
CDR3 DNA: TGCAGCGTCACGACAGGGTCGGACTATGGCTACACCTTC; CDR3 protein: CSVTTGSDYGYTF; D gene: TRBD1; clone size: few; V gene: TRBV29-1; J gene: TRBJ1-2
CDR3 DNA: TGTGCCAACAGTCCCTTAGGACTTTACACTGAAGCTTTCTTT; CDR3 protein: CANSPLGLYTEAFF; D gene: .; clone size: .; V gene: TRBV28; J gene: TRBJ1-1
CDR3 DNA: TGTGCCAGCAGCTCTAGGAACTTCCCTCCTAATGAGCAGTTCTTC; CDR3 protein: CASSSRNFPPNEQFF; D gene: .; clone size: many; V gene: TRBV7-9; J gene: TRBJ2-1
CDR3 DNA: TGCAGCGTTACAGGGGGCTATGGCTACACCTTC; CDR3 protein: CSVTGGYGYTF; D gene: TRBD1; clone size: .; V gene: TRBV29-1; J gene: TRBJ1-2
CDR3 DNA: TGTGCCAGCAGTTTACCGCGCTTCCAAGAGACCCAGTACTTC; CDR3 protein: CASSLPRFQETQYF; D gene: .; clone size: .; V gene: TRBV12-3/TRBV12-4; J gene: TRBJ2-5
CDR3 DNA: TGCGCCAGCAGCCAAGATGGGACAGCCATCTACAATGAGCAGTTCTTC; CDR3 protein: CASSQDGTAIYNEQFF; D gene: TRBD1; clone size: .; V gene: TRBV4-1; J gene: TRBJ2-1
CDR3 DNA: TGCAGCCTGAACGAGGGGAAGGGCAATGAGCAGTTCTTC; CDR3 protein: CSLNEGKGNEQFF; D gene: .; clone size: .; V gene: TRBV29-1; J gene: TRBJ2-1
CDR3 DNA: TGTGCCAGCAGCCAAGGACCCCGGGACTCTAGTGGGACCGGGGAGCTGTTTTTT; CDR3 protein: CASSQGPRDSSGTGELFF; D gene: .; clone size: .; V gene: TRBV14; J gene: TRBJ2-2
CDR3 DNA: TGTGCCAGCAGTTACTCGAGCGGGGGCGGGACTGAAGCTTTCTTT; CDR3 protein: CASSYSSGGGTEAFF; D gene: .; clone size: once; V gene: TRBV6-5; J gene: TRBJ1-1
CDR3 DNA: TGTGCCAGTAGGAGGAGGGGCGAGGGGGTGAACACTGAAGCTTTCTTT; CDR3 protein: CASRRRGEGVNTEAFF; D gene: .; clone size: .; V gene: TRBV19; J gene: TRBJ1-1
CDR3 DNA: TGTGCCAGCAGTTTAGGTGCGTTTCAGCCCCAGCATTTT; CDR3 protein: CASSLGAFQPQHF; D gene: .; clone size: .; V gene: TRBV28; J gene: TRBJ1-5
CDR3 DNA: TGCAGCGTTGAAGGTTGGCGGAGGGAACTGTTTTTT; CDR3 protein: CSVEGWRRELFF; D gene: .; clone size: .; V gene: TRBV29-1; J gene: TRBJ1-4
CDR3 DNA: TGTGCCAGCAGCCTTCCAGGAAGGCCACAGCCCCAGCATTTT; CDR3 protein: CASSLPGRPQPQHF; D gene: .; clone size: .; V gene: TRBV28; J gene: TRBJ1-5
CDR3 DNA: TGTGCCAGCAGTTTTGAGGAGTTGCCTGAGCTGTTTTTT; CDR3 protein: CASSFEELPELFF; D gene: .; clone size: .; V gene: TRBV28; J gene: TRBJ2-2
CDR3 DNA: TGTGCCAGCGCGGACAGGGGATACAATGAGCAGTTCTTC; CDR3 protein: CASADRGYNEQFF; D gene: TRBD1; clone size: .; V gene: TRBV28; J gene: TRBJ2-1
CDR3 DNA: TGTGCCAGCGATGTAGGAGGGTTCTACAATGAGCAGTTCTTC; CDR3 protein: CASDVGGFYNEQFF; D gene: .; clone size: .; V gene: TRBV6-2/TRBV6-3; J gene: TRBJ2-1
CDR3 DNA: TGCAGCGTTGAATCCGGGACAGGGTTCACTGAAGCTTTCTTT; CDR3 protein: CSVESGTGFTEAFF; D gene: TRBD1; clone size: few; V gene: TRBV29-1; J gene: TRBJ1-1
CDR3 DNA: TGTGCCAGCAGCCCAACGAATGGGGACACTGAAGCTTTCTTT; CDR3 protein: CASSPTNGDTEAFF; D gene: .; clone size: .; V gene: TRBV7-9; J gene: TRBJ1-1
CDR3 DNA: TGTGCCAGCAGCTTCCCTAGGACAGGGCTGAACACCGGGGAGCTGTTTTTT; CDR3 protein: CASSFPRTGLNTGELFF; D gene: TRBD1; clone size: few; V gene: TRBV7-9; J gene: TRBJ2-2
CDR3 DNA: TGTGCCAGCCCGCACCCTGTCAACACCGGGGAGCTGTTTTTT; CDR3 protein: CASPHPVNTGELFF; D gene: .; clone size: .; V gene: TRBV12-3/TRBV12-4; J gene: TRBJ2-2
CDR3 DNA: TGTGCCAGCAGCTCTCGGGACGGGCCCACTGAAGCTTTCTTT; CDR3 protein: CASSSRDGPTEAFF; D gene: .; clone size: few; V gene: TRBV7-9; J gene: TRBJ1-1
CDR3 DNA: TGTGCCAGCAGCAGTAGAGCGGGGGGCACAGATACGCAGTATTTT; CDR3 protein: CASSSRAGGTDTQYF; D gene: TRBD2; clone size: .; V gene: TRBV12-3/TRBV12-4; J gene: TRBJ2-3
CDR3 DNA: TGTGCCAGCAGCCAAGGACTAGCGGGGGGTTTTGGCACAGATACGCAGTATTTT; CDR3 protein: CASSQGLAGGFGTDTQYF; D gene: TRBD2; clone size: few; V gene: TRBV6-5; J gene: TRBJ2-3
CDR3 DNA: TGCAGTGCCCTAGACCGGGACAGGGTGGTAGGAAGCAATGGCTACACCTTC; CDR3 protein: CSALDRDRVVGSNGYTF; D gene: TRBD1; clone size: .; V gene: TRBV20-1; J gene: TRBJ1-2
CDR3 DNA: TGTGTCAGCAGTTTAATGGGCGGCACCGGGGAGCTGTTTTTT; CDR3 protein: CVSSLMGGTGELFF; D gene: .; clone size: .; V gene: TRBV27; J gene: TRBJ2-2